This TCR beta chain was recovered during a study of shared clonotypes between healthy human individuals. Overall study context: CD8 memory received one plate per donor, CD8 naive two, CD4 memory three and CD4 naive three.

The CDR3 totals 15 residues. J was trimmed by 4 bases and V by 4 bases; bases with no gene match: 8. The germline V gene encodes CDR1 ENHRY and CDR2 SYGVKD. Splitting the CD4+ cells yielded a CD45RA+ naive subset and a CD45RA-negative memory subset. For each subset, genomic DNA was distributed in equal portions over several immunoSEQ plates. Generated by immunoSEQ multiplex PCR, the TCRdb table keeps only in-frame clones and is missing some. The table records about 2 million clones, roughly 94% of them present only once. The receptor's source is a man aged 18-30 years in good health. Sequenced sample: naive CD4+ T cells sorted from blood. Subset noted: CD45RA+ positively selected. The chain has TRBV10-3 and TRBJ2-5, with 8 bases fitting TRBD1. Here the CDR3 reads CAISALGTGGETQYF. The CDR3 region has the DNA TGTGCCATCAGTGCCCTCGGGACAGGCGGAGAGACCCAGTACTTC.